This T cell receptor (beta chain) was documented in a study of cytomegalovirus exposure and HLA in healthy donors. Study results and caveats: Researchers reportedly found TCR beta sequences accurately predicted most subjects' HLA-A and HLA-B alleles. Later on, an analysis found that several of the most significant clusters appeared to be linked to common viral pathogens, which included parvovirus B19.

V lost 1 base and J 5 bases, leaving 17 bases between the germline ends. The germline gives CDR1 SNHLY, CDR2 FYNNEI. The CDR3 sequence is 16 residues long. With 60 Vbeta and 13 Jbeta primers, the PCR was carried out. Generated by immunoSEQ multiplex PCR, the TCRdb table keeps only in-frame clones and is missing some. The table for this sample gives 65,000 to 85,000 clones. Comment on this clone: The target antigen is unknown.

The sequencing input was PBMCs. The chain is built from TRBV2 and TRBJ1-2, with D possibly matching TRBD1 (5 bases). The receptor comes from a female donor in good health and CMV-seropositive. The CDR3 DNA reads TGTGCCAGCAGTGAAGAATGGCAGGGTGGGAGGTATGGCTACACCTTC. As protein: CASSEEWQGGRYGYTF. The whole variable domain, filled in from reference TRBV2 and TRBJ1-2, reads EPEVTQTPSHQVTQMGQEVILRCVPISNHLYFYWYRQILGQKVEFLVSFYNNEISEKSEIFDDQFSVERPDGSNFTLKIRSTKLEDSAMYFCASSEEWQGGRYGYTFGSGTRLTVV.